This TCR beta chain is from a study of control samples from healthy donors and cancer patients. TCRdb's copy holds only in-frame clones and misses some; the assay was immunoSEQ multiplex PCR. This sample has about 120,000 clones, with around nine tenths found just once. CDR3 size: 16 residues. Germline V gene sequence: CDR1 SGHRS, CDR2 YFSETQ. The V and J ends lost 4 bases and 4 bases respectively, with 19 bases between them. The material sequenced was blood. The chain uses TRBV5-1 and TRBJ2-3; D could derive from TRBD1 or TRBD2 (6 bases each). The receptor comes from a young man in good health. The CDR3, as DNA: TGCGCCAGCAGCCCCGGACGGGGGACAATGGCAGATACGCAGTATTTT. Protein sequence: CASSPGRGTMADTQYF.